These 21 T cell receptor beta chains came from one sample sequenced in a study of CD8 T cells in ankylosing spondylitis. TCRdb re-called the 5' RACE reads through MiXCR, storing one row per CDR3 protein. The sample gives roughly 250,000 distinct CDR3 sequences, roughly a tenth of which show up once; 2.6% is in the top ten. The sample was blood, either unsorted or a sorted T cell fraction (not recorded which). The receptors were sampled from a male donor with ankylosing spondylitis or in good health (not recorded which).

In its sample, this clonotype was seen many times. CDR3 in amino acids: CASSVVAGDPDTQYF. In DNA form, the CDR3 reads TGTGCCAGCAGCGTAGTAGCGGGGGATCCGGATACGCAGTATTTT. The rearrangement links TRBV9 to TRBJ2-3, with TRBD2 matching over 9 bases. Germline CDR1 reads SGDLS; CDR2 reads YYNGEE. The CDR3 extends over 15 amino acids. With 0 bases clipped from V and 6 bases from J, the junction kept 5 bases outside the gene matches.

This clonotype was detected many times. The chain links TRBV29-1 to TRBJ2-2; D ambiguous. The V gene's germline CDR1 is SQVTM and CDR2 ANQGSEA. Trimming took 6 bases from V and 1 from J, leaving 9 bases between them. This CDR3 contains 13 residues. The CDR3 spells CSVTARNTGELFF. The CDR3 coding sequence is TGCAGCGTCACCGCCAGGAACACCGGGGAGCTGTTTTTT.

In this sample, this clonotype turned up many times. The CDR3 region is CSVVDRGSTGELFF. The CDR3 DNA follows: TGCAGCGTTGTTGACAGGGGTAGTACCGGGGAGCTGTTTTTT. The V gene is TRBV29-1, the J gene TRBJ2-2; TRBD1 matches 8 bases. With V trimmed by 4 bases and J by 5 bases, 6 bases remained unmatched. The CDR3 is 14 residues long. Germline V gene sequence: CDR1 SQVTM, CDR2 ANQGSEA.

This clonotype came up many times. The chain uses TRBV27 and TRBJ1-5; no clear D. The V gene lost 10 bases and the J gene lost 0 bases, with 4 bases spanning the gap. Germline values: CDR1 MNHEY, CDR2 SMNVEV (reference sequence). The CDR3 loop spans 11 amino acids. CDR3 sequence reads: CAIGSNQPQHF. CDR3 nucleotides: TGTGCCATAGGTAGCAATCAGCCCCAGCATTTT.

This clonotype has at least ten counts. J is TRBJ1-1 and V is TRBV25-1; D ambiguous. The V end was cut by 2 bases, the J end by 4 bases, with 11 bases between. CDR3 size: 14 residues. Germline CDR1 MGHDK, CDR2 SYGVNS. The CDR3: CASSEHSLRTEAFF. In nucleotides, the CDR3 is TGTGCCAGCAGTGAACACTCGCTGCGCACTGAAGCTTTCTTT.

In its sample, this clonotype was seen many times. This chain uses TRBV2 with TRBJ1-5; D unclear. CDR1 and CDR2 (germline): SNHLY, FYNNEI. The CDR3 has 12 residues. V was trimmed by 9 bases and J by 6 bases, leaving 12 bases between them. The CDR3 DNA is TGTGCCAGTGCCCCTGGAACTCAGCCCCAGCATTTT. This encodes CASAPGTQPQHF. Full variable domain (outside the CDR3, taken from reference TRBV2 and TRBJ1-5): EPEVTQTPSHQVTQMGQEVILRCVPISNHLYFYWYRQILGQKVEFLVSFYNNEISEKSEIFDDQFSVERPDGSNFTLKIRSTKLEDSAMYFCASAPGTQPQHFGDGTRLSIL.

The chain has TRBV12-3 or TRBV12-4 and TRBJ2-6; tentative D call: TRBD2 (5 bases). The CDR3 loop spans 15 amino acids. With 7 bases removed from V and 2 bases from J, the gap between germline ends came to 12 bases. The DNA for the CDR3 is TGTGCCAGCATCCTGAGAGGGACTGGGGCCAACGTCCTGACTTTC. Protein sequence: CASILRGTGANVLTF.

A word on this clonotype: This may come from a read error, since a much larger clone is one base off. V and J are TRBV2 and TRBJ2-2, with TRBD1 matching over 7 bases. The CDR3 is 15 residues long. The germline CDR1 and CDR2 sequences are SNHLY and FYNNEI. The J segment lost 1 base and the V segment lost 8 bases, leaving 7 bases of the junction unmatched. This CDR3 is CASGAGTVNTGELFF. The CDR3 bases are TGTGCCAGCGGCGCCGGGACAGTGAACACCGGGGAGCTGTTTTTT.

The CDR3 region has the DNA TGCGCCAGCAGCGCCGGACAGCCGAACACTGAAGCTTTCTTT. Translating gives CASSAGQPNTEAFF. The V gene is TRBV5-1, the J gene TRBJ1-1, with D perhaps TRBD1 (6 bases). Trimming removed 4 bases from V and 1 base from J, with 11 bases in between. Germline values: CDR1 SGHRS, CDR2 YFSETQ. The CDR3 extends over 14 amino acids. Together with reference TRBV5-1 and TRBJ1-1, the CDR3 gives the full variable domain: KAGVTQTPRYLIKTRGQQVTLSCSPISGHRSVSWYQQTPGQGLQFLFEYFSETQRNKGNFPGRFSGRQFSNSRSEMNVSTLELGDSALYLCASSAGQPNTEAFFGQGTRLTVV.

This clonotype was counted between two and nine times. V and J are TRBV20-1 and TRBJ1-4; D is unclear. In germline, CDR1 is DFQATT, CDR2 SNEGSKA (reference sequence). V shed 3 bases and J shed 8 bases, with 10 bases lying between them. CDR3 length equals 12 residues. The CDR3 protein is CSASPAQEKLFF. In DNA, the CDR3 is TGCAGTGCTAGTCCAGCCCAAGAAAAACTGTTTTTT.

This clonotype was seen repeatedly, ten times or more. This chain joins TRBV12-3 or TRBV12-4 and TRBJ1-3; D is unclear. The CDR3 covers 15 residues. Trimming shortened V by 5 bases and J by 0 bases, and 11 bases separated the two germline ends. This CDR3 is CASSRTQSSGNTIYF. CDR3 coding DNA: TGTGCCAGCAGTCGGACCCAGAGCTCTGGAAACACCATATATTTT.

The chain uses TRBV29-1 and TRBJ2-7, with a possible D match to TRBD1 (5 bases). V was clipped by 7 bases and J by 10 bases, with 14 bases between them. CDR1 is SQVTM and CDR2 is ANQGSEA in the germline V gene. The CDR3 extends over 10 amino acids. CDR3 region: CSASDSIQYF. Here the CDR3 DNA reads TGCAGCGCAAGTGACAGTATCCAGTACTTC.

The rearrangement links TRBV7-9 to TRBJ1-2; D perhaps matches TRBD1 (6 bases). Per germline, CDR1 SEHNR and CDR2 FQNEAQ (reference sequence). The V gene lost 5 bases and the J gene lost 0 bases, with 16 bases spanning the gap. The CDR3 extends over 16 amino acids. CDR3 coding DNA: TGTGCCAGCAGCCCTTTCGGTGGACAGACTAACTATGGCTACACCTTC. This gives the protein CASSPFGGQTNYGYTF.

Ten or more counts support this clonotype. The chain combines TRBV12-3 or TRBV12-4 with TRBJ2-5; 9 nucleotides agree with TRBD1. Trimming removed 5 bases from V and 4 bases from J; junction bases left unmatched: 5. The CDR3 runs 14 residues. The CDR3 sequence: CASSNGQGRETQYF. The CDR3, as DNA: TGTGCCAGCAGTAACGGACAGGGGAGAGAGACCCAGTACTTC.

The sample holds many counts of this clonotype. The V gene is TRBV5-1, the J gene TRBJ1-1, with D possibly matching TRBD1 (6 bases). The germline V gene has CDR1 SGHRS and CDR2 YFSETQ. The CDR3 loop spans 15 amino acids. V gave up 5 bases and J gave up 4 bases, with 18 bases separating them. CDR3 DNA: TGCGCCAGCAGGAAAGAATCTACAGGGTCCACTGAAGCTTTCTTT. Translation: CASRKESTGSTEAFF.

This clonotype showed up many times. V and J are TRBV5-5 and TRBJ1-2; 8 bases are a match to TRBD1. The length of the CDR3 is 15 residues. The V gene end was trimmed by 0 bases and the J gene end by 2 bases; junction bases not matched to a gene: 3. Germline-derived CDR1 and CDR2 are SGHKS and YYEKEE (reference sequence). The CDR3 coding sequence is TGTGCCAGCAGCTTGGAGGGACAGGTCAACTATGGCTACACCTTC. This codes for CASSLEGQVNYGYTF.

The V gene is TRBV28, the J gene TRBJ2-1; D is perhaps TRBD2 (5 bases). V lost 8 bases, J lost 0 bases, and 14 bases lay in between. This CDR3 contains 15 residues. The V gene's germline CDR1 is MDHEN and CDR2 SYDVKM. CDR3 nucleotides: TGTGCCAGCGGCCCGGGGTTAAGCTCCTACAATGAGCAGTTCTTC. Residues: CASGPGLSSYNEQFF.

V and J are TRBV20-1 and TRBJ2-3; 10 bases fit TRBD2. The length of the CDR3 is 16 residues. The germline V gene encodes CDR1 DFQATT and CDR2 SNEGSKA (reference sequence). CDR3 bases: TGCAGCGCAACTAGCGGGACCCTACGAAACACAGATACGCAGTATTTT. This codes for CSATSGTLRNTDTQYF.

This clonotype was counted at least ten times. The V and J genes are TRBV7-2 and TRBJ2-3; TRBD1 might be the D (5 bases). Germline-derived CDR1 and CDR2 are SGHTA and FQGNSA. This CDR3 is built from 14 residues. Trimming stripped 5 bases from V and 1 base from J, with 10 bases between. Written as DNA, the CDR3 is TGTGCCAGCAGCCAACAGACAGGCACAGATACGCAGTATTTT. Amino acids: CASSQQTGTDTQYF.

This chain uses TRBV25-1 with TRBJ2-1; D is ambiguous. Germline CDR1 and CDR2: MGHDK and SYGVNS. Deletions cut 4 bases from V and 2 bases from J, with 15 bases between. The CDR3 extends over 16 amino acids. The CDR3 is CASSVGPPGPYNEQFF. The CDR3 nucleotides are TGTGCCAGCAGTGTAGGACCGCCTGGGCCCTACAATGAGCAGTTCTTC. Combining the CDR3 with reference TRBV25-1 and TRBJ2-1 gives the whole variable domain EADIYQTPRYLVIGTGKKITLECSQTMGHDKMYWYQQDPGMELHLIHYSYGVNSTEKGDLSSESTVSRIRTEHFPLTLESARPSHTSQYLCASSVGPPGPYNEQFFGPGTRLTVL.

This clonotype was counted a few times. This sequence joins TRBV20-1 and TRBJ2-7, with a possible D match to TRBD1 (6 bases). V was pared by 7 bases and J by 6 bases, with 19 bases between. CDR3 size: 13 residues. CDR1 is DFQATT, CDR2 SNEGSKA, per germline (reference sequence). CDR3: CSVGGSGTGEQYF. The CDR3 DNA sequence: TGCAGTGTTGGGGGCTCAGGCACGGGCGAGCAGTACTTC.